This T cell receptor (beta chain) appears in the sequencing data of a study of vaccination effects on CD4 cells after COVID-19. Regarding the study as a whole: Researchers report that only 1 of 255 vaccine-induced clones in healthy vaccinees cross-reacted with common cold coronaviruses.

Cells that had been cultured for 10 days were the source of isolated CD4+ T cells. Every participant took two doses of the BNT162b2 or mRNA-1273 vaccine. As for this clone: The antigen remains unidentified.

Sequencing used immunoSEQ multiplex PCR; TCRdb keeps in-frame clones, though not all of them. The sample holds 50,000 to 80,000 clones, less than 85% seen once. Sequencing was performed on CD4+ T cells from PBMCs cultured without peptide, taken after COVID-19 vaccination. This receptor was identified in a human donor who received a COVID-19 vaccine.

As DNA, the CDR3 is TGTGCCAGCAGCTTAGGCTCCGAGACCCAGTACTTC. Translating gives CASSLGSETQYF. The V call is TRBV11-2, the J call TRBJ2-5; no clear D gene. This CDR3 has 12 amino acids. Deletions cut 1 base from V and 5 bases from J, with 5 bases between. Germline assignment: CDR1 SGHAT and CDR2 FQNNGV. Looking up the rest from reference TRBV11-2 and TRBJ2-5 gives the full variable domain: EAGVAQSPRYKIIEKRQSVAFWCNPISGHATLYWYQQILGQGPKLLIQFQNNGVVDDSQLPKDRFSAERLKGVDSTLKIQPAKLEDSAVYLCASSLGSETQYFGPGTRLLVL.